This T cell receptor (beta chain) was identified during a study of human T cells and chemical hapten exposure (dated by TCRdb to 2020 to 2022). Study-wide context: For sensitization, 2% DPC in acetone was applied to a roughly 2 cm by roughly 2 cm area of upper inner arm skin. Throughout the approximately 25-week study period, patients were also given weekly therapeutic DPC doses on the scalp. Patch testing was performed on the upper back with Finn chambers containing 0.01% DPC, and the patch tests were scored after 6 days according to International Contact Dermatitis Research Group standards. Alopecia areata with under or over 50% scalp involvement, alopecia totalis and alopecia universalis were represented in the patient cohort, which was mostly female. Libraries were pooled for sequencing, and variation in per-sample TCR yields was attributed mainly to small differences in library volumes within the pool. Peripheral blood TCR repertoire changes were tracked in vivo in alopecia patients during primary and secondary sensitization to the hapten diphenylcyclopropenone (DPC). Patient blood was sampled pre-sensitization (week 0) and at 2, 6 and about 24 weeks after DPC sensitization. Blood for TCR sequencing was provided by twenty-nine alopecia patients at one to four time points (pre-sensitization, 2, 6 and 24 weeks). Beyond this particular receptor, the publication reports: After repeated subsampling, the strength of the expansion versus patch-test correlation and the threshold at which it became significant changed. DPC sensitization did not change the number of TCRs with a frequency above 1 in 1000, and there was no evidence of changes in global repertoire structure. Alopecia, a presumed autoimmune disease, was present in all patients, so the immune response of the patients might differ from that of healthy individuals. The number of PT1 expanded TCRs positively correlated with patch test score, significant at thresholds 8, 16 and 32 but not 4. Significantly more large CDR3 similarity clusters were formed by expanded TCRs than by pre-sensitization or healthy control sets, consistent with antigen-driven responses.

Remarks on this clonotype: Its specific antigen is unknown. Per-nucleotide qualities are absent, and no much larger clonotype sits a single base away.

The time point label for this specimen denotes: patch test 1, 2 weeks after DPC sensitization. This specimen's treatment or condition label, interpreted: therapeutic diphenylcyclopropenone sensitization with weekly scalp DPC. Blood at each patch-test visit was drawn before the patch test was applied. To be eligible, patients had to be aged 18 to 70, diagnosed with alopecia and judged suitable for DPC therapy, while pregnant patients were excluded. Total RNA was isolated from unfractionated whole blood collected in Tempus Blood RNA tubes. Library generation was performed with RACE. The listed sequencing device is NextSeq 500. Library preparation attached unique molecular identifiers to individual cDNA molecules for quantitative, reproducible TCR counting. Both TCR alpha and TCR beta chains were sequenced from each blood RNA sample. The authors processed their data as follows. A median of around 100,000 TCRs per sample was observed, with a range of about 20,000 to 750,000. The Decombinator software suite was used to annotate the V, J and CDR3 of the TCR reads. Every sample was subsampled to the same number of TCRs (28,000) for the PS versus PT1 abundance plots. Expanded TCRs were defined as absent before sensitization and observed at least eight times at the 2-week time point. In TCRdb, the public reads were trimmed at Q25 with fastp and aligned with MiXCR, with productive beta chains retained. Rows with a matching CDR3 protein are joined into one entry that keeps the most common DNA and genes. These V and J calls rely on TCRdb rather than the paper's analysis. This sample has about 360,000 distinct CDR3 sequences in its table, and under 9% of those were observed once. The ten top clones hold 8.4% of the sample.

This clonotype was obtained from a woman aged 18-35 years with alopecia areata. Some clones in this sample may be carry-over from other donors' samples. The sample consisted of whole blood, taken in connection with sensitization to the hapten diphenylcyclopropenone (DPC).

The CDR3 here reads CASPKNGELFF. The nucleotide sequence reads as follows: TGTGCCAGCCCGAAGAACGGGGAGCTGTTTTTT. The chain joins TRBV12-3 or TRBV12-4 to TRBJ2-2; no D gene can be assigned with confidence. V lost 8 bases and J lost 7 bases; the stretch between them is 8 bases long. From the cysteine through the phenylalanine, the CDR3 covers 11 amino acids. Of the read, only the CDR3 DNA is kept; its 33 bases are in frame from base 1.